The table lists the clone carrying this T cell receptor (beta chain) with a few counts. Looked up from germline, CDR1 is LGHNT and CDR2 is FRNRAP. J lost 1 base, V lost 6 bases, and 9 bases had no gene match. The CDR3 spans 17 residues. The method was immunoSEQ multiplex PCR; TCRdb's version includes in-frame clones alone and lacks a portion of them. The data show about 59,000 clones, with around four fifths seen just once and about 15% held by the top ten. The record originates from a study of blood T cell repertoires in COVID-19. Study summary: Sources were T cells, B-cell-depleted T cells, or PBMCs; the material itself was cDNA or gDNA.

The chain has TRBV12-5 and TRBJ2-6; 7 bases match TRBD1. The sequence derives from a woman aged 65 to 85 with acute or convalescent COVID-19. The source material was peripheral blood. The CDR3 here is CASGLRQGTSGANVLTF. The CDR3 coding sequence is TGTGCTAGTGGACTCCGACAGGGAACGTCTGGGGCCAACGTCCTGACTTTC.